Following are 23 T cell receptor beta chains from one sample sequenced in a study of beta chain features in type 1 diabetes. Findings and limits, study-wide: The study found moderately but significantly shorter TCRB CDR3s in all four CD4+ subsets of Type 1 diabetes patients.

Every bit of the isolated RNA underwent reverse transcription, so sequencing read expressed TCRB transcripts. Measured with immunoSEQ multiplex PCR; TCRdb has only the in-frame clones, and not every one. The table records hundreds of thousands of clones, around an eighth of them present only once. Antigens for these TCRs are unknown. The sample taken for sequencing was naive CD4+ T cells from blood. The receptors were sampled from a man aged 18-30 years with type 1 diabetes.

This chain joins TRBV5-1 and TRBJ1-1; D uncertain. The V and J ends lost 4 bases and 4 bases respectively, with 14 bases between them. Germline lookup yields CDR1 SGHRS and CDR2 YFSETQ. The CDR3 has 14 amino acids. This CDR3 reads CASSPRPGATEAFF. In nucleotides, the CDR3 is TGCGCCAGCAGCCCACGTCCTGGCGCCACTGAAGCTTTCTTT.

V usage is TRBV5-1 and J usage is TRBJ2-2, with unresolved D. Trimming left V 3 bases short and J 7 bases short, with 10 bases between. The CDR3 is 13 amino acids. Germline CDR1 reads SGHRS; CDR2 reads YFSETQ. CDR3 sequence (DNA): TGCGCCAGCAGCTCTGGTCGTGACGGGGAGCTGTTTTTT. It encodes CASSSGRDGELFF. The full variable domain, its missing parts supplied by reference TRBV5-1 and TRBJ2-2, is KAGVTQTPRYLIKTRGQQVTLSCSPISGHRSVSWYQQTPGQGLQFLFEYFSETQRNKGNFPGRFSGRQFSNSRSEMNVSTLELGDSALYLCASSSGRDGELFFGEGSRLTVL.

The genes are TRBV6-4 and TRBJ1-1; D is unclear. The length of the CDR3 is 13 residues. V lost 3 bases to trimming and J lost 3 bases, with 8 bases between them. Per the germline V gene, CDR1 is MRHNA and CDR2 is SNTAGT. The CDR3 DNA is TGTGCCAGCAGTGATCAGGAGGACACTGAAGCTTTCTTT. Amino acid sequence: CASSDQEDTEAFF.

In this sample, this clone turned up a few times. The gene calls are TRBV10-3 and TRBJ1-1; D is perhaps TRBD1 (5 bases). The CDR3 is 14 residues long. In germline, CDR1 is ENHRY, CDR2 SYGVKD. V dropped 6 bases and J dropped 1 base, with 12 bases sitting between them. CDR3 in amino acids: CAIRDSTGNTEAFF. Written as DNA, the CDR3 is TGTGCCATCAGGGACTCAACAGGGAACACTGAAGCTTTCTTT.

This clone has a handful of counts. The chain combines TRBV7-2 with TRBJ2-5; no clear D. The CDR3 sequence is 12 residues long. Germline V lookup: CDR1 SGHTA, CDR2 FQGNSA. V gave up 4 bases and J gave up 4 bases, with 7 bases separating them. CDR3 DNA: TGTGCCAGCAGCTCGGCGACAGAGACCCAGTACTTC. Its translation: CASSSATETQYF.

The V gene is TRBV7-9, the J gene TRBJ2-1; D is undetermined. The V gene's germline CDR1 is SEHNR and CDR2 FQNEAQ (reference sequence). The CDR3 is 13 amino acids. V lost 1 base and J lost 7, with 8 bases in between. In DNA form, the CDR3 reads TGTGCCAGCAGCTTAGTCGCGGAGAATGAGCAGTTCTTC. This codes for CASSLVAENEQFF.

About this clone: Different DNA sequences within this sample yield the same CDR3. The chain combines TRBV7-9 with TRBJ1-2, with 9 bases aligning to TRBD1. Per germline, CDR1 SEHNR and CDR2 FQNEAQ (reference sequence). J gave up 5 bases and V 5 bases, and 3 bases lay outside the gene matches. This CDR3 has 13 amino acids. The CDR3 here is CASSPGTGYGYTF. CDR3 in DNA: TGTGCCAGCAGCCCGGGGACAGGGTATGGCTACACCTTC.

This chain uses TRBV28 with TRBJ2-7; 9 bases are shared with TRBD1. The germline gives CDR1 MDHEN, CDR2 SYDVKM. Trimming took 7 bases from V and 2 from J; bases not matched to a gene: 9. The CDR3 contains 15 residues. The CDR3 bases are TGTGCCAGCACGGTGCCCGGGACAGGGACCTACGAGCAGTACTTC. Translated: CASTVPGTGTYEQYF.

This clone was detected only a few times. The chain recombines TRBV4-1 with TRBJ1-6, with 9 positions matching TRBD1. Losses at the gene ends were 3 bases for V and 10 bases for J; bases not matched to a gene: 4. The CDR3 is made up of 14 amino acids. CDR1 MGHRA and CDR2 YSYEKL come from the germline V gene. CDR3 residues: CASSHRDRESPLHF. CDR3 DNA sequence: TGCGCCAGCAGCCACCGGGACAGGGAATCACCCCTCCACTTT.

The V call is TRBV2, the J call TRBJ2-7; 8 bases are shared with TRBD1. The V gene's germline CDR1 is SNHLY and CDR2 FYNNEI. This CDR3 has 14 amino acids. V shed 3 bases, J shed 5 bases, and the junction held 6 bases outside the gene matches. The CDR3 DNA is TGTGCCAGCAGTGATGGCAGGGGGCTCAACGAGCAGTACTTC. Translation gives CASSDGRGLNEQYF.

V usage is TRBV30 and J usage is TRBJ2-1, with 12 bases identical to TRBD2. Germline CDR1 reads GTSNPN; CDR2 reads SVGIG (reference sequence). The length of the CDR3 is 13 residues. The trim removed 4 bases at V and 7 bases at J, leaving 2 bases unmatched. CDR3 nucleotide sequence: TGTGCCTGGAAGACTAGCGGGGGAAATGAGCAGTTCTTC. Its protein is CAWKTSGGNEQFF.

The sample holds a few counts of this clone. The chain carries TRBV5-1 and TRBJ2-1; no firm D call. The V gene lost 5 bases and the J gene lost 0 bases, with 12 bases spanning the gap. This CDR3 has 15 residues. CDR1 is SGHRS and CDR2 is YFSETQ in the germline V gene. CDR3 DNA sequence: TGCGCCAGCAGGGACGGCTCAAGCTCCTACAATGAGCAGTTCTTC. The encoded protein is CASRDGSSSYNEQFF.

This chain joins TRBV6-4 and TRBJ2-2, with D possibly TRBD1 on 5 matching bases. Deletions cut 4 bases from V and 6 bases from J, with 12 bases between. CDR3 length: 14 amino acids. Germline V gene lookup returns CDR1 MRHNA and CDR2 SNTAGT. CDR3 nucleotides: TGTGCCAGCAGTGTTGGGGCCACGGCCGGGGAGCTGTTTTTT. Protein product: CASSVGATAGELFF.

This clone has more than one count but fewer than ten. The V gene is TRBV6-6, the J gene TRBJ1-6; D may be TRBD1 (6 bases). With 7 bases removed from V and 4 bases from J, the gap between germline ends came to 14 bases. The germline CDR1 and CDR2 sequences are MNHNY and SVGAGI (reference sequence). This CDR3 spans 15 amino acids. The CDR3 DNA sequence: TGTGCCAGCAAAGGGCAGGGGAGTTATAATTCACCCCTCCACTTT. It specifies CASKGQGSYNSPLHF.

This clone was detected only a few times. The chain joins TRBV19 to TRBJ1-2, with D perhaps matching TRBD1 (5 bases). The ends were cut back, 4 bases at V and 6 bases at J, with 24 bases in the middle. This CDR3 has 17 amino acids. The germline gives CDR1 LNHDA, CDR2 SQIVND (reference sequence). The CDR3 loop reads CASSSVQLPGTRDGYTF. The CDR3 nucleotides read TGTGCCAGTAGTAGCGTGCAGCTACCCGGGACTCGGGATGGCTACACCTTC.

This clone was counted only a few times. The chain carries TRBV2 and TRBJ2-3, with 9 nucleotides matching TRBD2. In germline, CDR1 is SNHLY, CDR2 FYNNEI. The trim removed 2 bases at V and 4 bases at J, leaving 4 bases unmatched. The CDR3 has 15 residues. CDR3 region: CASSERRGGADTQYF. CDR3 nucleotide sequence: TGTGCCAGCAGTGAAAGGCGGGGGGGCGCAGATACGCAGTATTTT. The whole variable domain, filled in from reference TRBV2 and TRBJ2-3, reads EPEVTQTPSHQVTQMGQEVILRCVPISNHLYFYWYRQILGQKVEFLVSFYNNEISEKSEIFDDQFSVERPDGSNFTLKIRSTKLEDSAMYFCASSERRGGADTQYFGPGTRLTVL.

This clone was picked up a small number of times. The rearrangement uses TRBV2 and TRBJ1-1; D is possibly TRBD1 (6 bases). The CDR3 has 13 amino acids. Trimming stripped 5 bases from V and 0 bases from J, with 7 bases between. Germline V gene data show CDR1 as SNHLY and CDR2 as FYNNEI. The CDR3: CASSRTVNTEAFF. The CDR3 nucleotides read TGTGCCAGCAGTAGGACAGTGAACACTGAAGCTTTCTTT.

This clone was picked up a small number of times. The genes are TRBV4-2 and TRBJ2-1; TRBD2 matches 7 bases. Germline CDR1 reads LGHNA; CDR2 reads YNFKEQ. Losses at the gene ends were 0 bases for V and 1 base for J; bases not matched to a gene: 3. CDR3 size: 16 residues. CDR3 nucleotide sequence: TGTGCCAGCAGCCAAGATGACGGGAGGTCCTACAATGAGCAGTTCTTC. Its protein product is CASSQDDGRSYNEQFF.

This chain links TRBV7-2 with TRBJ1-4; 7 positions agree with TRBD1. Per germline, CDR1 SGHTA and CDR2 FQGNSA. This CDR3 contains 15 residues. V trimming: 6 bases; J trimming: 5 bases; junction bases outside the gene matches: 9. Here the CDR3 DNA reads TGTGCCAGCAGACTAACCGGGACAGCAAATGAAAAACTGTTTTTT. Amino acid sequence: CASRLTGTANEKLFF.

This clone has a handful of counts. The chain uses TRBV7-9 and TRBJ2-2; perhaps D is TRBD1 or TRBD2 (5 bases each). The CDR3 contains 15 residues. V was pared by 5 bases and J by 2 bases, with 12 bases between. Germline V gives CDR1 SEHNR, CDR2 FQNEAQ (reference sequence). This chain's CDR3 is CASSPGTDNTGELFF. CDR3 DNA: TGTGCCAGCAGCCCCGGGACCGATAACACCGGGGAGCTGTTTTTT.

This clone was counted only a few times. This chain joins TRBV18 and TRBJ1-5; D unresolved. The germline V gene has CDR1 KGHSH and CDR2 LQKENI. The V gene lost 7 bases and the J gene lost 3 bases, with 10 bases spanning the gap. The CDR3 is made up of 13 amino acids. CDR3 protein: CASCVGYNQPQHF. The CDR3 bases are TGTGCCAGCTGCGTCGGCTACAATCAGCCCCAGCATTTT.

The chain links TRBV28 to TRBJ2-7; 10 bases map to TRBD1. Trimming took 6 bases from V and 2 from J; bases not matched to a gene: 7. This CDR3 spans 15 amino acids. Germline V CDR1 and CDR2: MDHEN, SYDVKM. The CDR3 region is CASSLRTGGAYEQYF. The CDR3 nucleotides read TGTGCCAGCAGCCTACGGACAGGGGGGGCCTACGAGCAGTACTTC.

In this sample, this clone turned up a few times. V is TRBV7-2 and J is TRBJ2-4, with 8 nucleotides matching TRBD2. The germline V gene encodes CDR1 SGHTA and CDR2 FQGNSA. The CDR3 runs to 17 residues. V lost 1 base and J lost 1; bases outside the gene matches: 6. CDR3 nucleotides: TGTGCCAGCAGCTTAGAAAGTCAGCGGGGGGCCAAAAACATTCAGTACTTC. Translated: CASSLESQRGAKNIQYF.